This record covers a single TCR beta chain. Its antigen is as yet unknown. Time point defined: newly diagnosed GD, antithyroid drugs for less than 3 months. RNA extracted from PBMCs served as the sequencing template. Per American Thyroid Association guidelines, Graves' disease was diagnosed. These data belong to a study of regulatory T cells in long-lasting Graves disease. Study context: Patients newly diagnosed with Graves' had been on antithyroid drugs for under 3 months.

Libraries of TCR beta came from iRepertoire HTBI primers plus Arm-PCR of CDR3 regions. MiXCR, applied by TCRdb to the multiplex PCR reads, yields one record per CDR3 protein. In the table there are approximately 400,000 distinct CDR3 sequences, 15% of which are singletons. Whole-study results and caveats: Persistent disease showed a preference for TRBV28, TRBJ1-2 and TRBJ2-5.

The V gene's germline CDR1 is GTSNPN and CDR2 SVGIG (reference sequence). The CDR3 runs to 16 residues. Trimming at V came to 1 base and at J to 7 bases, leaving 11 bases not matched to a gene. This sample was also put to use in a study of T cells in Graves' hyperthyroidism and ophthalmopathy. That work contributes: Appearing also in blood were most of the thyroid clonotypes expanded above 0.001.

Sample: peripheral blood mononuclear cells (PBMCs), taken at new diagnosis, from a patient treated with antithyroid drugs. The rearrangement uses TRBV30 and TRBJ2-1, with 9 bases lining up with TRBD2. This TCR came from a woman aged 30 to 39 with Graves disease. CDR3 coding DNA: TGTGCCTGGAGTGGAGTAAACAGCGGGAGGACTAATGAGCAGTTCTTC. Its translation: CAWSGVNSGRTNEQFF.